This section outlines one T cell receptor (beta chain) sequence together with its context. Its antigen remains unidentified. V lost 7 bases, J lost 5 bases, and 10 bases stayed unmatched. There are 14 residues in the CDR3. Germline assignment: CDR1 LNHDA and CDR2 SQIVND (reference sequence). cDNA reverse transcribed from extracted RNA served as the sequencing template. Here immunoSEQ multiplex PCR was the method, and the copy in TCRdb shows in-frame clones only, minus some. The sample carries a few hundred thousand clones, roughly two fifths recorded once. As for treatment: oral pan-JAK inhibitor, 5-10 mg twice daily. This record comes from a study of CD8+ T cells in alopecia areata. Study information: Treated patients received oral tofacitinib, 5 to 10 mg twice daily. General study points: TCRs were shared less clearly across patients than in mice, possibly for HLA-related reasons. In blood and scalp, many expanded lesional clones persisted during tofacitinib. Tofacitinib significantly decreased scalp clonality and expanded CD8+ clones among top 100.

The rearrangement links TRBV19 to TRBJ2-5, with TRBD2 matching over 7 bases. The TCR comes from a human donor with alopecia areata. The input for sequencing was CD4+ T cells sorted from blood, taken between weeks 30 and 35, from a patient treated with tofacitinib. CDR3 sequence reads: CASTTPGTTETQYF. CDR3 nucleotides: TGTGCCAGTACCACCCCCGGGACTACGGAGACCCAGTACTTC.